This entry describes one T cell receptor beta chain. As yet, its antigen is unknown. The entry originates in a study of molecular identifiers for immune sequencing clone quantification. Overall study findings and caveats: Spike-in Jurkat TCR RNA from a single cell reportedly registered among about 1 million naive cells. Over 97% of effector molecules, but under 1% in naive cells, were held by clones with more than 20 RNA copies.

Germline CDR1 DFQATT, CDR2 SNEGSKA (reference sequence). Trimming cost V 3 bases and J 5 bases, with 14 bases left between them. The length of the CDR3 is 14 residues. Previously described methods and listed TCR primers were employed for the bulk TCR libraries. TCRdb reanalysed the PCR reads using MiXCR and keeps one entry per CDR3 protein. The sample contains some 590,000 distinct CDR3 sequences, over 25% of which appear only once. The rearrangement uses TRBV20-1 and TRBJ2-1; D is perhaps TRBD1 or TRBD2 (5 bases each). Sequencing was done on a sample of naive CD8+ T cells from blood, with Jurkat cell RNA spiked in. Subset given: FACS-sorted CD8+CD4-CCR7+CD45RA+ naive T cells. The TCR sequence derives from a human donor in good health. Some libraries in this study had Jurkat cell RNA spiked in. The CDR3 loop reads CSASIVWGNNEQFF. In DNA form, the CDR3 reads TGCAGTGCTAGTATTGTATGGGGGAACAATGAGCAGTTCTTC.